A selection of T cell receptor beta chains follows, all from one sample in a study of blood T cell repertoires in COVID-19. TCRdb keeps only in-frame clones here, not all; method: immunoSEQ multiplex PCR. Of 400,000 or so clones in the sample, around 91% are singletons; the top ten hold about 1.1%. Sequences were obtained from PBMCs or T cells enriched from blood (not recorded which). All receptors derive from a man aged 25-45 years who had recovered from COVID-19. The CDR3 runs from the conserved cysteine through the conserved F or W. A clone size is listed for some rows: how often the clone was seen (once, few, many), or a class if it is expanded.

clone_size,v_call,j_call,cdr3_aa
few,TRBV6-5,TRBJ2-7,CASVRPGQGYEQYF
.,TRBV10-2,TRBJ2-2,CASSFGTGDVGELFF
.,TRBV24-1,TRBJ2-1,CATSDFSGTSANEQFF
.,TRBV19,TRBJ1-5,CASNWAGGNQPQHF
.,TRBV27,TRBJ2-1,CASSLSLAGSFNEQFF
.,TRBV15,TRBJ2-5,CATSIAGIQETQYF
.,TRBV12-3/TRBV12-4,TRBJ2-1,CASSYAGDNEQFF
.,TRBV5-1,TRBJ1-1,CASSLSPLGGREAFF
.,TRBV7-7,TRBJ2-5,CASSPPGRDPGETQYF
.,TRBV7-2,TRBJ2-1,CASSLSFGRHNEQFF
once,TRBV19,TRBJ1-1,CATVTGTEAFF
.,TRBV28,TRBJ2-2,CASSLAGGAPGELFF
.,TRBV10-3,TRBJ2-3,CAIRPGQGLDTQYF
.,TRBV30,TRBJ2-7,CAWRPGHIYYEQYF
.,TRBV4-1,TRBJ2-7,CASSPQTTGGVDEQYF
.,TRBV7-2,TRBJ2-5,CASSYEVQETQYF
.,TRBV3-1/TRBV3-2,TRBJ2-4,CASSRAQGGNIQYF
.,TRBV28,TRBJ1-5,CASSYNQPQHF
.,TRBV25-1,TRBJ2-2,CASSGRSNTGELFF
once,TRBV5-6,TRBJ2-5,CASSRVFQETQYF
.,TRBV5-1,TRBJ2-7,CASSFTSLYEQYF
.,TRBV5-1,TRBJ2-2,CASSLGGANTGELFF
.,TRBV28,TRBJ1-1,CASSSSWRRFENTEAFF